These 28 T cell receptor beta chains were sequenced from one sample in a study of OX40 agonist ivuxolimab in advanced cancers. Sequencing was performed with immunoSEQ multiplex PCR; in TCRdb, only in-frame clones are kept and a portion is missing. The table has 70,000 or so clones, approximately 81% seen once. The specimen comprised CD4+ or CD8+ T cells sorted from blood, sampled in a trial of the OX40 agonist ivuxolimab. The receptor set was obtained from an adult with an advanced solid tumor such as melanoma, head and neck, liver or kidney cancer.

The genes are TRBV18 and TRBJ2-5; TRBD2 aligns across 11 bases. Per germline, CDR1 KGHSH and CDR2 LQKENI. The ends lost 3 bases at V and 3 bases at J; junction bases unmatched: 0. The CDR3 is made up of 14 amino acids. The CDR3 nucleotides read TGTGCCAGCTCACCGGGACTAGCGGAAGAGACCCAGTACTTC. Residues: CASSPGLAEETQYF.

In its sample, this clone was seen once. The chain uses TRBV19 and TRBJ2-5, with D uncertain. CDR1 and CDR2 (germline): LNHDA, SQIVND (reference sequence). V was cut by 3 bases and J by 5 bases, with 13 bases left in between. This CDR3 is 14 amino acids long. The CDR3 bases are TGTGCCAGTAGTATGAGGCAGGACGCGGAGACCCAGTACTTC. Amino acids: CASSMRQDAETQYF.

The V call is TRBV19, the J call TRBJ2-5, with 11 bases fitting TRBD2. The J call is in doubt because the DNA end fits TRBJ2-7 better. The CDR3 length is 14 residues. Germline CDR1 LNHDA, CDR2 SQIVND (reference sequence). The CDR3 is CASSMTSGTYEQYF. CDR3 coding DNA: TGTGCCAGTAGTATGACTAGCGGGACCTACGAGCAGTACTTC.

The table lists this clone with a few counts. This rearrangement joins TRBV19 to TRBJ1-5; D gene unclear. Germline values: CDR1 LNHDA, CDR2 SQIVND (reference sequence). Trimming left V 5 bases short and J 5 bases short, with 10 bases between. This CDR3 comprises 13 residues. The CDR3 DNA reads TGTGCCAGTAGTTTGCAGGAATATCAGCCCCAGCATTTT. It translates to CASSLQEYQPQHF.

CDR3 sequence reads: CASRTNREVYGYTF. The CDR3 region has the DNA TGTGCCAGCAGGACGAACAGGGAGGTCTATGGCTACACCTTC. V and J are TRBV28 and TRBJ1-2; perhaps TRBD1 as D (6 bases). Per germline, CDR1 MDHEN and CDR2 SYDVKM. This CDR3 is built from 14 residues. Between the trimmed V and J ends, which lost 6 bases and 4 bases, there was a span of 15 bases.

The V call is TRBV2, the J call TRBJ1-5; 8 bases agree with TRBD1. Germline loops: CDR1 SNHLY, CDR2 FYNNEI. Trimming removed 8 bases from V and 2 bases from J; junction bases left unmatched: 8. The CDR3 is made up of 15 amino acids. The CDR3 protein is CASEKDRGGNQPQHF. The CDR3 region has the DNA TGTGCCAGCGAAAAAGACAGGGGCGGCAATCAGCCCCAGCATTTT.

CDR3 amino acids: CASSLVTGSDQPQHF. The CDR3 nucleotides read TGCGCCAGCAGCTTGGTGACAGGGTCGGATCAGCCCCAGCATTTT. The gene calls are TRBV5-1 and TRBJ1-5, with 7 bases matching TRBD1. Germline V gives CDR1 SGHRS, CDR2 YFSETQ. The V gene end was trimmed by 0 bases and the J gene end by 5 bases; junction bases not matched to a gene: 5. This CDR3 is 15 amino acids long.

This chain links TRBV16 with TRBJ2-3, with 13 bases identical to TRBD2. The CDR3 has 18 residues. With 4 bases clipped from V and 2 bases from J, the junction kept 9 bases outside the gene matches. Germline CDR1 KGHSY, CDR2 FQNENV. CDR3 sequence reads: CASSLTRTSGRTTDTQYF. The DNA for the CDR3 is TGTGCCAGCAGCCTGACGCGGACTAGCGGGAGAACCACAGATACGCAGTATTTT.

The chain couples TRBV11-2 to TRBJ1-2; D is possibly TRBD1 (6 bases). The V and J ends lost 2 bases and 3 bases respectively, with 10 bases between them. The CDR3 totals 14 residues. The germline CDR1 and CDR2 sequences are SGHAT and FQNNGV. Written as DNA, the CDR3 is TGTGCCAGCAGCTTAAGTACAGGGTACTATGGCTACACCTTC. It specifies CASSLSTGYYGYTF.

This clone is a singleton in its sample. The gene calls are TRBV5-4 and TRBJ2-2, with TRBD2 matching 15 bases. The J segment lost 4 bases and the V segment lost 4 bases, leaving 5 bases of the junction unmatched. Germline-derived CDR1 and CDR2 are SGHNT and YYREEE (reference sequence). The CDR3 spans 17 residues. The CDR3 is CASSRGLAGGGTGELFF. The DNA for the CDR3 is TGTGCCAGCAGCAGGGGACTAGCGGGAGGAGGCACCGGGGAGCTGTTTTTT.

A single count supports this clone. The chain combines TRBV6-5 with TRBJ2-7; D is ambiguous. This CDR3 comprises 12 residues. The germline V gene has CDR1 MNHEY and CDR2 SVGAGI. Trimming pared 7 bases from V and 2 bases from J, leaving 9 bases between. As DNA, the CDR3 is TGTGCCAGCATGGGTACAACCTACGAGCAGTACTTC. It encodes CASMGTTYEQYF.

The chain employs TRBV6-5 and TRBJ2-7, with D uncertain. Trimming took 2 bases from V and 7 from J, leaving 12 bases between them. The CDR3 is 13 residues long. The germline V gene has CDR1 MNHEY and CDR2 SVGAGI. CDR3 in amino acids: CASSYEPGREQYF. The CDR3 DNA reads TGTGCCAGCAGTTACGAGCCCGGCCGGGAGCAGTACTTC.

CDR3: CAISVALAGGTNEQFF. The CDR3 coding sequence is TGTGCCATCAGTGTGGCGCTAGCGGGAGGGACTAATGAGCAGTTCTTC. J is TRBJ2-1 and V is TRBV10-3; 12 bases are shared with TRBD2. V was clipped by 4 bases and J by 7 bases; unmatched bases: 8. From germline, CDR1 is ENHRY and CDR2 SYGVKD. The CDR3 has 16 amino acids.

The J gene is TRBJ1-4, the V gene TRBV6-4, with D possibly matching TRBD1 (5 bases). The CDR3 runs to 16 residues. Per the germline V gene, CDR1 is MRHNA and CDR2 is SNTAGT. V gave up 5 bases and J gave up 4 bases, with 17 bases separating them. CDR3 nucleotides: TGTGCCAGCAGTAAACCCGGGACGCGAGGTAATGAAAAACTGTTTTTT. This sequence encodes CASSKPGTRGNEKLFF.

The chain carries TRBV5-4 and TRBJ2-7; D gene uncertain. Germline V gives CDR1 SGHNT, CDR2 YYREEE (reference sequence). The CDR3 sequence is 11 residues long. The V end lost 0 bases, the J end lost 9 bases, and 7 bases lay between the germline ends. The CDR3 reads CASSLGFRQYF. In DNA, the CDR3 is TGTGCCAGCAGCTTGGGTTTTCGGCAGTACTTC.

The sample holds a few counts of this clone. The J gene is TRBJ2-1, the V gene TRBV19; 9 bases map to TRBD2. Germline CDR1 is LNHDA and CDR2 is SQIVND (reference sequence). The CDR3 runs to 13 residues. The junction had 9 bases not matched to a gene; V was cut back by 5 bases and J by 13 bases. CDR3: CASSSGLAPIQFF. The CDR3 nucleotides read TGTGCCAGTAGTTCGGGACTAGCTCCAATTCAGTTCTTC.

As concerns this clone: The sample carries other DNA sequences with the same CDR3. The CDR3 coding sequence is TGTGCCAGCAGTTTTTCATACGAGCAGTACTTC. It encodes CASSFSYEQYF. The rearrangement uses TRBV28 and TRBJ2-7, with unresolved D. Germline CDR1 MDHEN, CDR2 SYDVKM. V gave up 3 bases and J gave up 4 bases, with 4 bases separating them. This CDR3 has 11 residues.

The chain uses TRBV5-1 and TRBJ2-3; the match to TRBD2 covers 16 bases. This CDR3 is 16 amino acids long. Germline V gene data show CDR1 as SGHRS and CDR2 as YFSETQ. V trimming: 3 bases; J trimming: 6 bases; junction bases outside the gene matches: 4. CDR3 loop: CASSSGTSGRADTQYF. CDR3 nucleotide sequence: TGCGCCAGCAGCTCGGGGACTAGCGGGAGGGCGGATACGCAGTATTTT.

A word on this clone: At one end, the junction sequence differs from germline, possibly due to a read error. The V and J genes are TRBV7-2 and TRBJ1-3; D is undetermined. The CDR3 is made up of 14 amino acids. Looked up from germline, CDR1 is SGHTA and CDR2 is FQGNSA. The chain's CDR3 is CPSSRRTSGNTIYF. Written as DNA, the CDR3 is TGTCCCAGCAGCCGCAGGACCTCTGGAAACACCATATATTTT.

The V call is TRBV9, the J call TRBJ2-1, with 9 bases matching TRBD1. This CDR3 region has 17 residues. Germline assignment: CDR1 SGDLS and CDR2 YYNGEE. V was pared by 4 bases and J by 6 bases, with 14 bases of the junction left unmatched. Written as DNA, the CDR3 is TGTGCCAGCAGCCCAGGAGACGGACAGGGGATGAGCAATGAGCAGTTCTTC. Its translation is CASSPGDGQGMSNEQFF. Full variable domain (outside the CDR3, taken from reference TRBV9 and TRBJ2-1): DSGVTQTPKHLITATGQRVTLRCSPRSGDLSVYWYQQSLDQGLQFLIQYYNGEERAKGNILERFSAQQFPDLHSELNLSSLELGDSALYFCASSPGDGQGMSNEQFFGPGTRLTVL.

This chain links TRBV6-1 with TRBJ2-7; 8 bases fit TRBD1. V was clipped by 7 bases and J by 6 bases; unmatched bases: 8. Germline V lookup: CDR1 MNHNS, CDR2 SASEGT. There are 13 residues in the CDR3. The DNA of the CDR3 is TGTGCCAGCACCTTGGACAGGGTAGGCGAGCAGTACTTC. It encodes CASTLDRVGEQYF.

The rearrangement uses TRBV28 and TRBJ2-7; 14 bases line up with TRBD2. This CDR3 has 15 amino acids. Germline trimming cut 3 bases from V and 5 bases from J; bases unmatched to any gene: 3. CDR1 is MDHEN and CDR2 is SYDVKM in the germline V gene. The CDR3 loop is CASSLGLAGVDEQYF. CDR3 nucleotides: TGTGCCAGCAGTTTGGGACTAGCGGGAGTTGACGAGCAGTACTTC.

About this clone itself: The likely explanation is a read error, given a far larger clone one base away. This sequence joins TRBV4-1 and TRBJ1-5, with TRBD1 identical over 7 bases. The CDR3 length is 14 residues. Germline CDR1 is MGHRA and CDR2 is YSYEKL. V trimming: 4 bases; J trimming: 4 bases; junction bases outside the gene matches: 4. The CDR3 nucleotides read TGCGCCAGCAGCCCGGGACAGAAGAATCAGCCCCAGCATTTT. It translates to CASSPGQKNQPQHF.

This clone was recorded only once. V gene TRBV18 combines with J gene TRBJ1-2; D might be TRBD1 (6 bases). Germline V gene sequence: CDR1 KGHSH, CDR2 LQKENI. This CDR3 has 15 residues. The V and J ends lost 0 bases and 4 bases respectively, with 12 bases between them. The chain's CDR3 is CASSPPADSTYGYTF. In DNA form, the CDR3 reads TGTGCCAGCTCACCACCCGCGGACAGTACCTATGGCTACACCTTC. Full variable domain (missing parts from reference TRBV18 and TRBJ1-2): NAGVMQNPRHLVRRRGQEARLRCSPMKGHSHVYWYRQLPEEGLKFMVYLQKENIIDESGMPKERFSAEFPKEGPSILRIQQVVRGDSAAYFCASSPPADSTYGYTFGSGTRLTVV.

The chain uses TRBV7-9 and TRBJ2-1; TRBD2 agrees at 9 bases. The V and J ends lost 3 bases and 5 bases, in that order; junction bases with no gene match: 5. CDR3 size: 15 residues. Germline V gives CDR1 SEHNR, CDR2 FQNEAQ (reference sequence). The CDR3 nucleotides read TGTGCCAGCAGCTTCTCGGCTAGCGGGAACAATGAGCAGTTCTTC. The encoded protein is CASSFSASGNNEQFF.

The CDR3 DNA is TGTGCCAGCAGCTTACCGAGCGGGAGCTCGCACAATGAGCAGTTCTTC. This encodes CASSLPSGSSHNEQFF. This chain links TRBV7-9 with TRBJ2-1; 8 positions match TRBD2. CDR1 SEHNR and CDR2 FQNEAQ come from the germline V gene (reference sequence). The CDR3 extends over 16 amino acids. Losses at the gene ends were 2 bases for V and 5 bases for J; bases not matched to a gene: 8.

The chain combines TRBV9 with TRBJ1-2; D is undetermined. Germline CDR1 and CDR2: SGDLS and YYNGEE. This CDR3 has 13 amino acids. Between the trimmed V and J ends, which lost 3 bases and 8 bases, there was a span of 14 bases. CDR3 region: CASSGTHLAGYTF. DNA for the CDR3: TGTGCCAGCAGCGGGACCCACCTTGCGGGCTACACCTTC.

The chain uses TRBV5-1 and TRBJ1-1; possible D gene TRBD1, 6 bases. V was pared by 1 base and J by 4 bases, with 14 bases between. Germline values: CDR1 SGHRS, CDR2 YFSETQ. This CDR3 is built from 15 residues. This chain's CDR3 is CASSLQRDMGTEAFF. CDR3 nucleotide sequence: TGCGCCAGCAGCTTGCAGCGGGACATGGGCACTGAAGCTTTCTTT.